This T cell receptor beta chain was found in a study of blood T cells in healthy people across ages. Study conclusions and caveats: Per million T cells, TCR beta diversity dropped about linearly as age rose.

This clonotype was detected only a few times. Its antigen is still unknown. No fewer than 5.5 micrograms of total RNA were isolated from every sample. The second PCR ran roughly 6 to 11 cycles with a sample-barcoded 5' primer and J-beta primers. Every molecule of cDNA carried a tag from a template-switch adaptor with 12 random nucleotides. Individual samples furnished no less than 2.5 million CDR3-containing paired-end reads apiece. MiXCR, run by TCRdb on the 5' RACE reads, gives a single entry per CDR3 protein. Among hundreds of thousands of distinct CDR3 sequences listed, under 45% were seen once. Germline assignment: CDR1 DFQATT and CDR2 SNEGSKA (reference sequence). Deletions cut 3 bases from V and 1 base from J, with 10 bases between. This CDR3 contains 14 residues.

The V call is TRBV20-1, the J call TRBJ1-5; D is perhaps TRBD1 (5 bases). The clonotype originates from a man in his 60s in good health. The sequenced sample was blood. The CDR3 DNA reads TGCAGTGCTAGGGGGGGAGTAAGCAATCAGCCCCAGCATTTT. Translating gives CSARGGVSNQPQHF.